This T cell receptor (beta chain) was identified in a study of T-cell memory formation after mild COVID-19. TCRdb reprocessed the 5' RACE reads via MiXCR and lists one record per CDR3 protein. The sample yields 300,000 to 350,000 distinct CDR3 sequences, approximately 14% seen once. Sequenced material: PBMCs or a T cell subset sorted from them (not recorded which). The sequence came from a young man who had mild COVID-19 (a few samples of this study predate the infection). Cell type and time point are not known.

The CDR3 DNA reads TGTGCCAGCAGCCGCCGAAACGAGCCCTCCCGCACAGATACGCAGTATTTT. Translated: CASSRRNEPSRTDTQYF. This chain links TRBV5-5 with TRBJ2-3; no reliable D call. Trimming stripped 4 bases from V and 1 base from J, with 19 bases between. From germline, CDR1 is SGHKS and CDR2 YYEKEE (reference sequence). The CDR3 is 17 amino acids. Using reference TRBV5-5 and TRBJ2-3 for the parts outside the CDR3, the full variable domain is DAGVTQSPTHLIKTRGQQVTLRCSPISGHKSVSWYQQVLGQGPQFIFQYYEKEERGRGNFPDRFSARQFPNYSSELNVNALLLGDSALYLCASSRRNEPSRTDTQYFGPGTRLTVL.